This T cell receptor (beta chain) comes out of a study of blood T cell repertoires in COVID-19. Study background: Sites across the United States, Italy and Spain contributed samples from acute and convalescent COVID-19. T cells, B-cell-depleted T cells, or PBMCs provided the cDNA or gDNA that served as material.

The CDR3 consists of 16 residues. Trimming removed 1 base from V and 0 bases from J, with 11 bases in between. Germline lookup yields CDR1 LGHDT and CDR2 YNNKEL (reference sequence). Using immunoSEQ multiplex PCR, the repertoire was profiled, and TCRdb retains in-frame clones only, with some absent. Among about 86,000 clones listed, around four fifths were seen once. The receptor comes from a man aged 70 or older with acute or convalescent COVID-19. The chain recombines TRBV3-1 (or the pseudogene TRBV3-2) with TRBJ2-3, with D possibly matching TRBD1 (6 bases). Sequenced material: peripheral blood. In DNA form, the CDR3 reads TGTGCCAGCAGCCAAGGGGACAAATTTAGCACAGATACGCAGTATTTT. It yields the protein CASSQGDKFSTDTQYF.